This entry features one TCR beta chain sequence. The antigen is unknown. V lost 0 bases, J lost 7 bases, and 12 bases lay in between. Germline CDR1 and CDR2: KGHSH and LQKENI. The CDR3 loop spans 14 amino acids. A multiplex PCR was run with 60 Vbeta primers and 13 Jbeta primers. Sequenced by immunoSEQ multiplex PCR; TCRdb stores in-frame clones only, minus some. The sample yields about 140,000 clones, roughly 80% seen once. This record belongs to a study of cytomegalovirus exposure and HLA in healthy donors. Across the study: There were 100 million to 130 million unique TCR beta sequences, drawn from around 180 million T cells, in an earlier analysis. Genetic ancestry analysis placed about 80% of the roughly 400 donors that were genotyped in the Caucasian-associated cluster. Study results and limitations: Sequencing depth across donors, presence/absence analyses assumed, was roughly uniform.

The TCR originated in a woman aged 25 to 39 in good health and CMV-seronegative. The chain carries TRBV18 and TRBJ1-2; no reliable D call. Input material: PBMCs. The CDR3 nucleotides read TGTGCCAGCTCACCACCGTTGCAGGATACTGGCTACACCTTC. Residues: CASSPPLQDTGYTF.